A single sample gave rise to the 29 T cell receptor beta chains below, sequenced in a study of blood T cell repertoires in COVID-19. Repertoires were generated with immunoSEQ multiplex PCR, while TCRdb's copy carries only in-frame clones and drops some. The sample holds roughly 180,000 clones, 80% to 90% seen once. The sample was peripheral blood. Source of these receptors: a man aged 65 to 79 with active or convalescent COVID-19.

The chain joins TRBV28 to TRBJ1-5, with TRBD1 matching over 12 bases. Trimming took 5 bases from V and 7 from J; bases not matched to a gene: 3. This CDR3 comprises 14 residues. CDR1 is MDHEN and CDR2 is SYDVKM in the germline V gene. This chain's CDR3 is CASSAGTGGQPQHF. CDR3 nucleotide sequence: TGTGCCAGCAGTGCCGGGACAGGGGGCCAGCCCCAGCATTTT.

The V call is TRBV4-3, the J call TRBJ2-2; D call uncertain. CDR1 is LGHNA, CDR2 YSLEER, per germline. Between the trimmed V and J ends, which lost 0 bases and 4 bases, there was a span of 9 bases. The CDR3 loop spans 15 amino acids. CDR3 in DNA: TGCGCCAGCAGCCAAGAAAGTCACACCACCGGGGAGCTGTTTTTT. It is translated as CASSQESHTTGELFF.

The chain is built from TRBV4-1 and TRBJ2-5, with unresolved D. The CDR3 sequence is 14 residues long. The germline V gene encodes CDR1 MGHRA and CDR2 YSYEKL. With 2 bases removed from V and 1 base from J, the gap between germline ends came to 8 bases. Here the CDR3 reads CASSQSGSQETQYF. The CDR3 DNA is TGCGCCAGCAGCCAAAGTGGCAGCCAAGAGACCCAGTACTTC.

The rearrangement joins TRBV29-1 to TRBJ1-5; 9 bases match TRBD1. The CDR3 spans 14 residues. The germline V gene has CDR1 SQVTM and CDR2 ANQGSEA. The trim removed 6 bases at V and 7 bases at J, leaving 10 bases unmatched. CDR3: CSVGTGTGRQPQHF. The CDR3 DNA follows: TGCAGCGTCGGAACCGGGACAGGGAGACAGCCCCAGCATTTT. Drawing the rest from reference TRBV29-1 and TRBJ1-5, the complete variable domain is SAVISQKPSRDICQRGTSLTIQCQVDSQVTMMFWYRQQPGQSLTLIATANQGSEATYESGFVIDKFPISRPNLTFSTLTVSNMSPEDSSIYLCSVGTGTGRQPQHFGDGTRLSIL.

The rearrangement joins TRBV3-1 (or the pseudogene TRBV3-2) to TRBJ2-2; D gene uncertain. The CDR3 contains 13 residues. Trimming left V 5 bases short and J 5 bases short, with 9 bases between. Germline V gene sequence: CDR1 LGHDT, CDR2 YNNKEL (reference sequence). CDR3 region: CASSSHGTGELFF. Written as DNA, the CDR3 is TGTGCCAGCAGCTCTCACGGGACCGGGGAGCTGTTTTTT.

This clone showed up just once. The junction departs from germline at one end; a sequencing error may be responsible. J is TRBJ2-5 and V is TRBV7-7, with 7 bases fitting TRBD1. This CDR3 has 16 residues. The V gene's germline CDR1 is SSHAT and CDR2 FNYEAQ (reference sequence). The CDR3 DNA reads as TGTGCTAGCAGCTTAGTGGGGGACAGATACCAAGAGACCCAGTACTTC. Translated: CASSLVGDRYQETQYF.

This clone was seen more than once but under ten times. The chain is built from TRBV27 and TRBJ2-5; TRBD2 matches 11 bases. The CDR3 extends over 16 amino acids. Germline loops: CDR1 MNHEY, CDR2 SMNVEV (reference sequence). V shed 0 bases, J shed 2 bases, and the junction held 2 bases outside the gene matches. The CDR3: CASSLSGTSGQETQYF. CDR3 DNA: TGTGCCAGCAGTTTATCCGGGACTAGCGGACAAGAGACCCAGTACTTC.

The sample holds many counts of this clone. The chain is built from TRBV5-1 and TRBJ2-2, with D possibly matching TRBD1 (5 bases). Germline V gives CDR1 SGHRS, CDR2 YFSETQ. The CDR3 consists of 13 residues. The V end lost 0 bases, the J end lost 10 bases, and 10 bases lay between the germline ends. The CDR3 region is CASSLADSEELFF. CDR3 DNA sequence: TGCGCCAGCAGCTTGGCAGACAGCGAGGAGCTGTTTTTT.

The rearrangement links TRBV28 to TRBJ2-1; unclear D gene. This CDR3 is 15 amino acids long. V was cut by 2 bases and J by 4 bases, with 12 bases left in between. Germline V CDR1 and CDR2: MDHEN, SYDVKM. The CDR3 spells CASSLQLPPYNEQFF. CDR3 in DNA: TGTGCCAGCAGTTTACAGTTACCCCCTTACAATGAGCAGTTCTTC.

V usage is TRBV7-9 and J usage is TRBJ2-7, with 8 bases lining up with TRBD1. This CDR3 spans 15 amino acids. Germline values: CDR1 SEHNR, CDR2 FQNEAQ (reference sequence). J lost 2 bases, V lost 4 bases, and 7 bases had no gene match. The CDR3 reads CASSSPGQDTYEQYF. DNA of the CDR3: TGTGCCAGCAGCTCTCCGGGACAGGATACCTACGAGCAGTACTTC.

The chain links TRBV15 to TRBJ1-2; 7 nucleotides agree with TRBD1. Germline V gene lookup returns CDR1 LNHNV and CDR2 YYDKDF (reference sequence). V shed 1 base, J shed 0 bases, and the junction held 8 bases outside the gene matches. The CDR3 extends over 17 amino acids. This CDR3 reads CATSRAVGTAANYGYTF. The CDR3 region has the DNA TGTGCCACCAGCAGAGCCGTCGGGACAGCTGCTAACTATGGCTACACCTTC.

The chain combines TRBV28 with TRBJ1-6, with 7 bases fitting TRBD1. The CDR3 has 13 residues. The V gene's germline CDR1 is MDHEN and CDR2 SYDVKM. V was pared by 6 bases and J by 6 bases, with 2 bases of the junction left unmatched. The chain's CDR3 is CASRTGSNSPLHF. The DNA of the CDR3 is TGTGCCAGCAGGACAGGGTCTAATTCACCCCTCCACTTT. The whole variable domain, remainder taken from reference TRBV28 and TRBJ1-6, is DVKVTQSSRYLVKRTGEKVFLECVQDMDHENMFWYRQDPGLGLRLIYFSYDVKMKEKGDIPEGYSVSREKKERFSLILESASTNQTSMYLCASRTGSNSPLHFGNGTRLTVT.

DNA of the CDR3: TGTGCCAGCAGTTACGCAGGGAGGGATCGTTCACCCCTCCACTTT. Protein product: CASSYAGRDRSPLHF. The chain links TRBV6-2 or TRBV6-3 to TRBJ1-6; possibly TRBD1 for D (5 bases). This CDR3 comprises 15 residues. Trimming stripped 2 bases from V and 9 bases from J, with 14 bases between. Germline assignment: CDR1 MNHEY and CDR2 SVGEGT.

The J gene is TRBJ2-3, the V gene TRBV6-2 or TRBV6-3; 8 bases line up with TRBD2. The ends lost 0 bases at V and 7 bases at J; junction bases unmatched: 12. Looked up from germline, CDR1 is MNHEY and CDR2 is SVGEGT. CDR3 length: 17 residues. CDR3 sequence: CASSYSTSGSLGNTQYF. For the CDR3, the DNA is TGTGCCAGCAGTTACTCGACGAGCGGGAGTTTGGGGAATACGCAGTATTTT.

The chain recombines TRBV5-1 with TRBJ1-1, with 7 bases fitting TRBD1. V lost 4 bases, J lost 0 bases, and 9 bases stayed unmatched. Germline-derived CDR1 and CDR2 are SGHRS and YFSETQ. The CDR3 is 16 residues long. Here the CDR3 DNA reads TGCGCCAGCAGCCCGGCGGCAGGGGGTATGAACACTGAAGCTTTCTTT. Translating it yields CASSPAAGGMNTEAFF.

CDR3 bases: TGCGCCAGCAGCTTGGGAGGGATAGTATATGGCTACACCTTC. Translating it yields CASSLGGIVYGYTF. This sequence joins TRBV5-1 and TRBJ1-2; the D is unclear. The CDR3 totals 14 residues. Between the trimmed V and J ends, which lost 0 bases and 5 bases, there was a span of 11 bases. Per the germline V gene, CDR1 is SGHRS and CDR2 is YFSETQ.

The chain is built from TRBV6-6 and TRBJ1-1; D call uncertain. Trimming cost V 7 bases and J 1 base, with 16 bases left between them. The CDR3 has 15 amino acids. Germline V lookup: CDR1 MNHNY, CDR2 SVGAGI (reference sequence). CDR3 loop: CASMSVVGGNTEAFF. In DNA form, the CDR3 reads TGTGCCAGCATGAGTGTTGTTGGCGGGAACACTGAAGCTTTCTTT.

The chain couples TRBV4-3 to TRBJ1-5, with a possible D match to TRBD1 (6 bases). Trimming shortened V by 3 bases and J by 6 bases, and 12 bases separated the two germline ends. The CDR3 extends over 14 amino acids. Germline CDR1 is LGHNA and CDR2 is YSLEER. CDR3 sequence (DNA): TGCGCCAGCAGCCAGGACAGTCGAGGTCAGCCCCAGCATTTT. As protein: CASSQDSRGQPQHF.

The chain uses TRBV10-2 and TRBJ2-2; 7 bases align to TRBD2. Germline-derived CDR1 and CDR2 are WSHSY and SAAADI. V was clipped by 4 bases and J by 1 base; unmatched bases: 3. The CDR3 is 15 amino acids. The CDR3 loop reads CASSAPSGNTGELFF. CDR3 sequence (DNA): TGCGCCAGCAGTGCGCCTAGCGGGAACACCGGGGAGCTGTTTTTT.

A few counts support this clone. The V and J genes are TRBV6-2 or TRBV6-3 and TRBJ1-2; TRBD1 is a possible D gene (5 bases). Germline V lookup: CDR1 MNHEY, CDR2 SVGEGT. CDR3 length equals 12 residues. Trimming left V 5 bases short and J 5 bases short, with 9 bases between. CDR3 nucleotides: TGTGCCAGCAGTCTACAGGCGTATGGCTACACCTTC. The encoded protein is CASSLQAYGYTF.

The chain recombines TRBV11-2 with TRBJ2-7, with a tentative D call TRBD2 (5 bases). The germline V and J ends were trimmed by 2 bases and 5 bases, with 13 bases remaining between them. From germline, CDR1 is SGHAT and CDR2 FQNNGV. The CDR3 loop spans 14 amino acids. The CDR3 sequence is CASSLTAGRDEQYF. As DNA, the CDR3 is TGTGCCAGCAGCTTAACTGCGGGTCGGGACGAGCAGTACTTC.

V is TRBV19 and J is TRBJ2-3; 10 nucleotides agree with TRBD2. The CDR3 has 13 amino acids. CDR1 is LNHDA, CDR2 SQIVND, per germline (reference sequence). The J segment lost 2 bases and the V segment lost 9 bases, leaving 2 bases of the junction unmatched. The chain's CDR3 is CASTSGDTDTQYF. CDR3 bases: TGTGCCAGCACTAGCGGGGACACAGATACGCAGTATTTT.

This clone occurred once. This rearrangement joins TRBV27 to TRBJ2-6, with a tentative D call TRBD1 (5 bases). Germline loops: CDR1 MNHEY, CDR2 SMNVEV (reference sequence). V dropped 5 bases and J dropped 0 bases, with 8 bases sitting between them. This CDR3 is 15 amino acids long. The CDR3 spells CASSLTVSGANVLTF. The CDR3 bases are TGTGCCAGCAGTCTGACAGTCTCTGGGGCCAACGTCCTGACTTTC.

The rearrangement uses TRBV18 and TRBJ2-3; D is possibly TRBD1 (6 bases). This CDR3 has 15 residues. Germline V gene lookup returns CDR1 KGHSH and CDR2 LQKENI. Trimming pared 2 bases from V and 3 bases from J, leaving 12 bases between. The DNA for the CDR3 is TGTGCCAGCTCACCATCTGGGCAGGGGACAGATACGCAGTATTTT. Translation gives CASSPSGQGTDTQYF.

The chain joins TRBV5-5 to TRBJ1-2, with 7 positions matching TRBD1. The CDR3 covers 13 residues. CDR1 and CDR2 from the germline V gene are SGHKS and YYEKEE (reference sequence). The trim removed 3 bases at V and 3 bases at J, leaving 2 bases unmatched. The CDR3 DNA follows: TGTGCCAGCAGCTGGGGACAGCACTATGGCTACACCTTC. Translating gives CASSWGQHYGYTF.

A few counts support this clone. The V and J genes are TRBV2 and TRBJ2-3, with 8 bases aligning to TRBD2. The germline V gene has CDR1 SNHLY and CDR2 FYNNEI. The junction had 4 bases not matched to a gene; V was cut back by 8 bases and J by 0 bases. The CDR3 consists of 14 residues. As DNA, the CDR3 is TGTGCCAGCGGTAGCGGGGCCAGCACAGATACGCAGTATTTT. It translates to CASGSGASTDTQYF.

The V call is TRBV19, the J call TRBJ1-4; maybe TRBD1 (5 bases). V gave up 5 bases and J gave up 2 bases, with 15 bases separating them. The V gene's germline CDR1 is LNHDA and CDR2 SQIVND (reference sequence). The CDR3 covers 16 residues. CDR3 sequence (DNA): TGTGCCAGTAGTCCCCGGCGGGGACGGACTAATGAAAAACTGTTTTTT. Protein sequence: CASSPRRGRTNEKLFF.

Only a few counts were recorded for this clone. The V call is TRBV24-1, the J call TRBJ2-3; no clear D gene. The CDR3 totals 15 residues. Trimming stripped 2 bases from V and 1 base from J, with 9 bases between. CDR1 is KGHDR, CDR2 SFDVKD, per germline. In nucleotides, the CDR3 is TGTGCCACCAGTGATTCGGAGCCCCGCACAGATACGCAGTATTTT. Its translation: CATSDSEPRTDTQYF.

The chain carries TRBV28 and TRBJ2-7; D perhaps matches TRBD1 (8 bases). The CDR3 is made up of 14 amino acids. V lost 8 bases to trimming and J lost 3 bases, with 17 bases between them. Per the germline V gene, CDR1 is MDHEN and CDR2 is SYDVKM. In nucleotides, the CDR3 is TGTGCCAGCTGCCGGGGGGACAGGAGCTACGAGCAGTACTTC. Its translation: CASCRGDRSYEQYF.